The 24 T cell receptor beta chains below were found in one sample sequenced in a study of blood T cell repertoires in COVID-19. Repertoires were generated with immunoSEQ multiplex PCR, while TCRdb's copy carries only in-frame clones and drops some. This sample has 140,000 to 150,000 clones, with 70% to 90% found just once. Sequencing was carried out using peripheral blood. The receptors stem from a woman aged 60-70 years with COVID-19, enrolled during active disease.

The chain couples TRBV5-1 to TRBJ1-4, with a tentative D call TRBD1 (5 bases). V dropped 0 bases and J dropped 8 bases, with 11 bases sitting between them. Germline CDR1 is SGHRS and CDR2 is YFSETQ. The CDR3 runs to 14 residues. The CDR3 DNA reads as TGCGCCAGCAGCTTGGAGGCAGGACAAGAAAAACTGTTTTTT. This translates into CASSLEAGQEKLFF. The full variable domain, rest sourced from reference TRBV5-1 and TRBJ1-4, is KAGVTQTPRYLIKTRGQQVTLSCSPISGHRSVSWYQQTPGQGLQFLFEYFSETQRNKGNFPGRFSGRQFSNSRSEMNVSTLELGDSALYLCASSLEAGQEKLFFGSGTQLSVL.

The V and J genes are TRBV9 and TRBJ2-7; possible D gene TRBD2, 5 bases. V shed 1 base and J shed 3 bases, with 14 bases lying between them. The CDR3 is 15 residues long. The germline V gene has CDR1 SGDLS and CDR2 YYNGEE. The CDR3 coding sequence is TGTGCCAGCAGCGTACGAGCGGAGCCCCTCTACGAGCAGTACTTC. It translates to CASSVRAEPLYEQYF.

The gene calls are TRBV27 and TRBJ2-1; maybe TRBD1 (6 bases). From germline, CDR1 is MNHEY and CDR2 SMNVEV (reference sequence). CDR3 length: 13 amino acids. V was trimmed by 6 bases and J by 4 bases, leaving 10 bases between them. CDR3 protein: CASRDSPYNEQFF. The CDR3, as DNA: TGTGCCAGCAGGGACAGCCCTTACAATGAGCAGTTCTTC.

The chain combines TRBV7-3 with TRBJ2-3; 9 nucleotides agree with TRBD2. V lost 5 bases, J lost 6 bases, and 15 bases stayed unmatched. Germline assignment: CDR1 SGHTA and CDR2 FQGTGA. This CDR3 is 17 amino acids long. CDR3 loop: CASSPLNQRGEFDTQYF. The CDR3 bases are TGTGCCAGCAGCCCCTTGAACCAGCGGGGGGAGTTTGATACGCAGTATTTT.

The rearrangement joins TRBV18 to TRBJ1-6; tentative D call: TRBD1 (5 bases). The CDR3 length is 17 residues. The V end lost 3 bases, the J end lost 4 bases, and 16 bases lay between the germline ends. The germline V gene has CDR1 KGHSH and CDR2 LQKENI. The CDR3, as DNA: TGTGCCAGCTCACCGGGCGGGGCGGAAGCGTATAATTCACCCCTCCACTTT. It encodes CASSPGGAEAYNSPLHF.

The rearrangement uses TRBV7-6 and TRBJ2-2; the D gene is possibly TRBD1 (6 bases). In germline, CDR1 is SGHVS, CDR2 FNYEAQ. The CDR3 covers 16 residues. Trimming took off 0 bases at V and 3 bases at J, with 11 bases between the two ends. The CDR3 DNA reads as TGTGCCAGCAGCTTAGCTGGCAGGGGTGACACCGGGGAGCTGTTTTTT. Translating gives CASSLAGRGDTGELFF.

The V gene is TRBV12-3 or TRBV12-4, the J gene TRBJ2-7; D is possibly TRBD1 (5 bases). The CDR3 covers 13 residues. The V gene lost 1 base and the J gene lost 2 bases, with 6 bases spanning the gap. The CDR3 bases are TGTGCCAGCAGTTTAGGGGGCCCCTACGAGCAGTACTTC. Amino acid sequence: CASSLGGPYEQYF.

The chain recombines TRBV4-3 with TRBJ2-7; 9 nucleotides agree with TRBD1. V lost 3 bases and J lost 6; bases outside the gene matches: 0. This CDR3 is built from 12 residues. Per germline, CDR1 LGHNA and CDR2 YSLEER. DNA of the CDR3: TGCGCCAGCAGCCAGGACAGGGGCGAGCAGTACTTC. Translating it yields CASSQDRGEQYF.

The chain recombines TRBV19 with TRBJ1-3; TRBD1 might be the D (5 bases). CDR3 length equals 12 residues. Germline V lookup: CDR1 LNHDA, CDR2 SQIVND (reference sequence). V was shortened by 6 bases and J by 8 bases, with 11 bases between the two germline ends. The DNA of the CDR3 is TGTGCCAGTAGCCCCGACAGAGACACCATATATTTT. Translation gives CASSPDRDTIYF.

The chain joins TRBV18 to TRBJ2-1, with D perhaps TRBD1 (6 bases). The CDR3 has 16 amino acids. V was shortened by 0 bases and J by 0 bases, with 9 bases between the two germline ends. Germline V lookup: CDR1 KGHSH, CDR2 LQKENI. In DNA form, the CDR3 reads TGTGCCAGCTCACCACCGAAAGGGGGCTCCTACAATGAGCAGTTCTTC. The encoded protein is CASSPPKGGSYNEQFF.

This rearrangement joins TRBV7-6 to TRBJ1-1; the D gene is possibly TRBD1 (5 bases). V lost 2 bases and J lost 0, with 10 bases in between. This CDR3 region has 15 residues. From germline, CDR1 is SGHVS and CDR2 FNYEAQ. The CDR3 sequence is CASSLRTGMNTEAFF. The DNA for the CDR3 is TGTGCCAGCAGCTTAAGAACAGGCATGAACACTGAAGCTTTCTTT.

This clone was detected once. V and J are TRBV11-2 and TRBJ2-1; 9 bases are a match to TRBD2. Germline trimming cut 5 bases from V and 0 bases from J; bases unmatched to any gene: 14. This CDR3 has 19 residues. Germline lookup yields CDR1 SGHAT and CDR2 FQNNGV. CDR3: CASSPRGIWRGGSYNEQFF. In DNA, the CDR3 is TGTGCCAGCAGCCCTAGAGGCATTTGGCGGGGGGGCTCCTACAATGAGCAGTTCTTC.

The chain employs TRBV7-9 and TRBJ1-6; D is undetermined. With 5 bases removed from V and 9 bases from J, the gap between germline ends came to 14 bases. This CDR3 region has 14 residues. Germline loops: CDR1 SEHNR, CDR2 FQNEAQ (reference sequence). The CDR3, as DNA: TGTGCCAGCAGCCCAGTCCATCCAGGTTCACCCCTCCACTTT. Protein product: CASSPVHPGSPLHF.

The chain employs TRBV3-1 (or the pseudogene TRBV3-2) and TRBJ2-5; weak D call: TRBD1 (7 bases). The CDR3 has 18 residues. V dropped 2 bases and J dropped 5 bases, with 24 bases sitting between them. Germline CDR1 is LGHDT and CDR2 is YNNKEL (reference sequence). CDR3 bases: TGTGCCAGCAGCCAAATCGGGACAGCCCCGGGAGAGTGGGAGACCCAGTACTTC. Amino acid sequence: CASSQIGTAPGEWETQYF.

This clone has just one count. The chain employs TRBV9 and TRBJ2-3, with a possible D match to TRBD2 (6 bases). Germline CDR1 reads SGDLS; CDR2 reads YYNGEE. Trimming cost V 4 bases and J 4 bases, with 16 bases left between them. The CDR3 has 15 amino acids. The CDR3 sequence: CASSPTLGGADTQYF. For the CDR3, the DNA is TGTGCCAGCAGCCCCACGTTGGGGGGTGCAGATACGCAGTATTTT.

This clone was observed a few times. This chain links TRBV25-1 with TRBJ2-2; TRBD2 might be the D (5 bases). Germline CDR1 is MGHDK and CDR2 is SYGVNS. The CDR3 runs to 16 residues. The V end lost 4 bases, the J end lost 5 bases, and 17 bases lay between the germline ends. This chain's CDR3 is CASSGWDARGTGELFF. DNA for the CDR3: TGTGCCAGCAGTGGCTGGGATGCCCGAGGGACCGGGGAGCTGTTTTTT. The full variable domain, with the rest looked up from reference TRBV25-1 and TRBJ2-2, is EADIYQTPRYLVIGTGKKITLECSQTMGHDKMYWYQQDPGMELHLIHYSYGVNSTEKGDLSSESTVSRIRTEHFPLTLESARPSHTSQYLCASSGWDARGTGELFFGEGSRLTVL.

J is TRBJ1-3 and V is TRBV11-1; no clear D. Germline V gene sequence: CDR1 SGHAT, CDR2 FQDESV (reference sequence). This CDR3 spans 15 amino acids. The V gene lost 5 bases and the J gene lost 2 bases, with 13 bases spanning the gap. Here the CDR3 reads CASSAGSETGNTIYF. DNA of the CDR3: TGTGCCAGCAGCGCAGGAAGTGAGACTGGAAACACCATATATTTT.

The chain has TRBV6-2 or TRBV6-3 and TRBJ1-5; TRBD1 agrees at 7 bases. This CDR3 contains 15 residues. Per germline, CDR1 MNHEY and CDR2 SVGEGT. V lost 4 bases and J lost 5; bases outside the gene matches: 8. CDR3 protein: CASSSPDRVDQPQHF. CDR3 DNA: TGTGCCAGCAGTTCCCCAGACAGGGTTGATCAGCCCCAGCATTTT.

The chain uses TRBV11-3 and TRBJ2-1; 7 positions match TRBD2. CDR1 and CDR2 from the germline V gene are SGHNT and YENEEA. This CDR3 comprises 16 residues. V gave up 0 bases and J gave up 7 bases; unmatched junction bases: 9. CDR3 DNA sequence: TGTGCCAGCAGCTTAGATACGACGGGGGGACGAAATGAGCAGTTCTTC. Its protein product is CASSLDTTGGRNEQFF.

The J gene is TRBJ2-7, the V gene TRBV12-3 or TRBV12-4; 7 bases match TRBD1. J lost 2 bases, V lost 2 bases, and 0 bases had no gene match. This CDR3 region has 13 residues. The CDR3 DNA is TGTGCCAGCAGTTTAACAGGGGCCTACGAGCAGTACTTC. This encodes CASSLTGAYEQYF.

V gene TRBV14 combines with J gene TRBJ2-7; 7 nucleotides line up with TRBD2. Germline trimming cut 0 bases from V and 3 bases from J; bases unmatched to any gene: 11. The CDR3 runs 17 residues. Germline CDR1 SGHDN, CDR2 FVKESK. CDR3 amino acids: CASSQDPAGFGDYEQYF. CDR3 nucleotide sequence: TGTGCCAGCAGCCAAGATCCAGCGGGGTTTGGGGACTACGAGCAGTACTTC.

The chain couples TRBV21-1 to TRBJ2-1; TRBD2 is taken as the D call from the table, unchecked against the DNA. TRBV21-1 is a known pseudogene. The CDR3 has 16 residues. Here the CDR3 reads CASSSPGISSYNEQFF. The DNA of the CDR3 is TGTGCCAGCAGCTCCCCCGGGATTAGCTCCTACAATGAGCAGTTCTTC.

This chain links TRBV6-5 with TRBJ1-1; maybe TRBD1 (5 bases). Trimming took 0 bases from V and 4 from J, leaving 12 bases between them. In germline, CDR1 is MNHEY, CDR2 SVGAGI. The CDR3 contains 15 residues. The CDR3, as DNA: TGTGCCAGCAGTTACTCACAGGTTGCAGGCACTGAAGCTTTCTTT. Translated: CASSYSQVAGTEAFF.

The chain couples TRBV5-5 to TRBJ1-2; perhaps TRBD1 as D (5 bases). Deletions cut 4 bases from V and 0 bases from J, with 13 bases between. From germline, CDR1 is SGHKS and CDR2 YYEKEE (reference sequence). The CDR3 is made up of 15 amino acids. As DNA, the CDR3 is TGTGCCAGCAGCCGGGACTTACCCTCTAACTATGGCTACACCTTC. It yields the protein CASSRDLPSNYGYTF. The full variable domain, in which reference TRBV5-5 and TRBJ1-2 provide the parts outside the CDR3, is DAGVTQSPTHLIKTRGQQVTLRCSPISGHKSVSWYQQVLGQGPQFIFQYYEKEERGRGNFPDRFSARQFPNYSSELNVNALLLGDSALYLCASSRDLPSNYGYTFGSGTRLTVV.